Shown below are 7 T cell receptor beta chains from a single sample sequenced in a study of blood T cell repertoires in COVID-19. Produced via immunoSEQ multiplex PCR; TCRdb's table is partial and in-frame only. The sample includes 200,000 to 250,000 clones, 80% to 85% of them seen just once. Sequencing used peripheral blood. The receptors were sampled from a woman aged 25-40 years who had recovered from COVID-19.

The gene calls are TRBV7-8 and TRBJ2-3; 10 bases line up with TRBD2. This CDR3 contains 15 residues. Germline V lookup: CDR1 SGHVS, CDR2 FQNEAQ. Losses at the gene ends were 4 bases for V and 0 bases for J; bases not matched to a gene: 1. CDR3 coding DNA: TGTGCCAGCAGCTCTAGCGGGAGAAGCACAGATACGCAGTATTTT. Protein product: CASSSSGRSTDTQYF. The entire variable domain, with the rest obtained from reference TRBV7-8 and TRBJ2-3, is as follows: GAGVSQSPRYKVAKRGQDVALRCDPISGHVSLFWYQQALGQGPEFLTYFQNEAQLDKSGLPSDRFFAERPEGSVSTLKIQRTQQEDSAVYLCASSSSGRSTDTQYFGPGTRLTVL.

CDR3 amino acids: CASSLWASAFSEEQYF. CDR3 DNA sequence: TGTGCCAGCAGTTTATGGGCTAGCGCCTTCAGCGAGGAGCAGTACTTC. This chain links TRBV28 with TRBJ2-7, with TRBD2 as a possible D gene (6 bases). Trimming stripped 0 bases from V and 7 bases from J, with 19 bases between. This CDR3 spans 16 amino acids. CDR1 and CDR2 (germline): MDHEN, SYDVKM. Based on the CDR3 plus reference TRBV28 and TRBJ2-7, the full variable domain is DVKVTQSSRYLVKRTGEKVFLECVQDMDHENMFWYRQDPGLGLRLIYFSYDVKMKEKGDIPEGYSVSREKKERFSLILESASTNQTSMYLCASSLWASAFSEEQYFGPGTRLTVT.

The V call is TRBV12-1, the J call TRBJ2-3; whether TRBD2, the table's D call, matches the DNA was not checked. TRBV12-1 is flagged as a pseudogene. The CDR3 consists of 17 residues. CDR3: CASSFSLNPAGTDTQYF. The CDR3, as DNA: TGTGCCAGCAGCTTTAGCCTAAACCCCGCCGGGACAGATACGCAGTATTTT.

This chain joins TRBV28 and TRBJ2-5, with D tentatively TRBD1 (5 bases). Between the trimmed V and J ends, which lost 7 bases and 5 bases, there was a span of 17 bases. Germline V gene sequence: CDR1 MDHEN, CDR2 SYDVKM. The length of the CDR3 is 14 residues. The CDR3 DNA reads as TGTGCCAGCACTACCTTCAGGGTTTGGGAGACCCAGTACTTC. It translates to CASTTFRVWETQYF.

This clone showed up just once. DNA of the CDR3: TGCGCCAGCAGCCAACCTCGGGACACACTCTCTGGGGCCAACGTCCTGACTTTC. This translates into CASSQPRDTLSGANVLTF. The chain combines TRBV4-1 with TRBJ2-6, with D possibly being TRBD1 (6 bases). The germline V and J ends were trimmed by 2 bases and 0 bases, with 14 bases remaining between them. The CDR3 runs 18 residues. Looked up from germline, CDR1 is MGHRA and CDR2 is YSYEKL.

DNA for the CDR3: TGTGCCATCAGTGAGTCCGGACTAGCTGATACGCAGTATTTT. Translated: CAISESGLADTQYF. V is TRBV10-3 and J is TRBJ2-3; the match to TRBD2 covers 8 bases. Germline V lookup: CDR1 ENHRY, CDR2 SYGVKD. J lost 6 bases, V lost 0 bases, and 2 bases had no gene match. The CDR3 loop spans 14 amino acids.

The chain uses TRBV27 and TRBJ1-5; 9 bases map to TRBD1. Germline V CDR1 and CDR2: MNHEY, SMNVEV (reference sequence). The trim removed 3 bases at V and 5 bases at J, leaving 8 bases unmatched. CDR3 length equals 16 residues. CDR3: CASSFTGTGMDQPQHF. The CDR3 DNA sequence: TGTGCCAGCAGTTTTACTGGGACAGGGATGGATCAGCCCCAGCATTTT.